This T cell receptor (beta chain) is from a study of blood T cell repertoires in COVID-19. Study-wide background: Samples taken during acute and convalescent COVID-19 were collected in the United States, Italy and Spain. In each case, the material was cDNA or gDNA derived from T cells, B-cell-depleted T cells, or PBMCs.

Patients from Seattle were sampled longitudinally, starting during active infection. Trimming stripped 7 bases from V and 7 bases from J, with 14 bases between. The V gene's germline CDR1 is MDHEN and CDR2 SYDVKM. The CDR3 has 14 residues. Original data processing: Amplifying reference gene primers gave estimates of nucleated cell counts. Assay used: immunoSEQ multiplex PCR; TCRdb lists only in-frame clones, some missing. D and trimming come from the DNA, and the V and J calls and clone size come from that table. The repertoire includes under 400,000 clones, roughly 86% of them detected once, and under 11% sits in the top ten.

The TCR was taken from a woman in her 30s with COVID-19, enrolled during active disease. The V and J genes are TRBV28 and TRBJ1-6, with a weak D call TRBD1 (6 bases). Sequencing used peripheral blood. The CDR3 bases are TGTGCCAGCACCCGAGGGGGACTAAATTCACCCCTCCACTTT. This translates into CASTRGGLNSPLHF.